The 12 T cell receptor beta chains reported below all come from one sample, sequenced in a study of shared clonotypes between healthy human individuals. Terminally differentiated effector memory CD45RA+ cells were excluded from the naive CD8 cells, which were CD45RO-negative and positively selected for CCR7. The method was immunoSEQ multiplex PCR; TCRdb's version includes in-frame clones alone and lacks a portion of them. The sample carries roughly 2 million clones, roughly 94% recorded once. Material: naive CD8+ T cells sorted from blood. These receptors all come from a man between 18 and 29 years old in good health.

This chain uses TRBV2 with TRBJ1-3, with 8 nucleotides matching TRBD1. The CDR3 sequence is 16 residues long. The V gene's germline CDR1 is SNHLY and CDR2 FYNNEI. V was clipped by 5 bases and J by 4 bases; unmatched bases: 10. The CDR3: CASSRQDRADGNTIYF. CDR3 bases: TGTGCCAGCAGTCGTCAGGACAGGGCAGACGGAAACACCATATATTTT. The full variable domain, its missing parts supplied by reference TRBV2 and TRBJ1-3, is EPEVTQTPSHQVTQMGQEVILRCVPISNHLYFYWYRQILGQKVEFLVSFYNNEISEKSEIFDDQFSVERPDGSNFTLKIRSTKLEDSAMYFCASSRQDRADGNTIYFGEGSWLTVV.

The chain uses TRBV25-1 and TRBJ2-2, with D perhaps matching TRBD2 (6 bases). The V end lost 11 bases, the J end lost 7 bases, and 8 bases lay between the germline ends. CDR1 is MGHDK, CDR2 SYGVNS, per germline. CDR3 length: 10 amino acids. The CDR3 sequence is CAVEGGELFF. CDR3 bases: TGTGCCGTGGAGGGCGGGGAGCTGTTTTTT.

This chain connects TRBV27 to TRBJ1-1; D is unresolved. CDR3 length equals 16 residues. Deletions cut 3 bases from V and 5 bases from J, with 19 bases between. Germline CDR1 and CDR2: MNHEY and SMNVEV (reference sequence). This CDR3 reads CASSFSSGERVTEAFF. CDR3 bases: TGTGCCAGCAGTTTCTCTTCGGGAGAGAGAGTGACTGAAGCTTTCTTT.

This clone occurred once. The gene calls are TRBV18 and TRBJ2-3; unclear D gene. This CDR3 spans 13 amino acids. Trimming cost V 4 bases and J 2 bases, with 7 bases left between them. Germline V lookup: CDR1 KGHSH, CDR2 LQKENI. CDR3 residues: CASSQDHTDTQYF. CDR3 DNA: TGTGCCAGCTCACAGGACCACACAGATACGCAGTATTTT.

In the case of this clone: Other DNA sequences in this specimen translate into the identical CDR3. The chain has TRBV4-1 and TRBJ2-5; maybe TRBD2 (5 bases). V shed 0 bases and J shed 0 bases, with 8 bases lying between them. The CDR3 consists of 15 residues. CDR1 and CDR2 from the germline V gene are MGHRA and YSYEKL. In DNA form, the CDR3 reads TGCGCCAGCAGCCAAGAAACGGGGTACCAAGAGACCCAGTACTTC. Its protein product is CASSQETGYQETQYF.

This rearrangement joins TRBV4-2 to TRBJ1-4; D gene unclear. The V gene's germline CDR1 is LGHNA and CDR2 YNFKEQ. This CDR3 spans 14 amino acids. The ends were cut back, 4 bases at V and 8 bases at J, with 14 bases in the middle. The CDR3 loop is CASSLELGGEKLFF. DNA for the CDR3: TGTGCCAGCAGCCTCGAACTCGGAGGAGAAAAACTGTTTTTT.

This chain uses TRBV29-1 with TRBJ2-4, with a possible D match to TRBD2 (5 bases). Germline values: CDR1 SQVTM, CDR2 ANQGSEA. Deletions cut 0 bases from V and 2 bases from J, with 11 bases between. The CDR3 consists of 15 residues. CDR3 region: CSVEDTGSPKNIQYF. CDR3 nucleotide sequence: TGCAGCGTTGAAGATACGGGGAGTCCCAAAAACATTCAGTACTTC.

The gene calls are TRBV7-9 and TRBJ1-1; TRBD1 is a possible D gene (5 bases). The CDR3 consists of 11 residues. In germline, CDR1 is SEHNR, CDR2 FQNEAQ (reference sequence). V shed 0 bases and J shed 10 bases, with 6 bases lying between them. Here the CDR3 reads CASSLARGAFF. The DNA of the CDR3 is TGTGCCAGCAGCTTAGCAAGGGGAGCTTTCTTT.

The rearrangement uses TRBV7-9 and TRBJ2-1; D uncertain. V was clipped by 4 bases and J by 12 bases, with 13 bases between them. Germline V CDR1 and CDR2: SEHNR, FQNEAQ (reference sequence). The CDR3 consists of 12 residues. This chain's CDR3 is CASSSGQMGQFF. CDR3 nucleotides: TGTGCCAGCAGCTCCGGTCAAATGGGGCAGTTCTTC. The complete variable domain, with remaining parts taken from reference TRBV7-9 and TRBJ2-1, reads DTGVSQNPRHKITKRGQNVTFRCDPISEHNRLYWYRQTLGQGPEFLTYFQNEAQLEKSRLLSDRFSAERPKGSFSTLEIQRTEQGDSAMYLCASSSGQMGQFFGPGTRLTVL.

This clone was recorded a few times. The chain has TRBV9 and TRBJ2-7; no definite D call. Trimming stripped 0 bases from V and 5 bases from J, with 3 bases between. This CDR3 has 11 amino acids. Germline-derived CDR1 and CDR2 are SGDLS and YYNGEE. Here the CDR3 reads CASSVDNEQYF. In nucleotides, the CDR3 is TGTGCCAGCAGCGTAGACAACGAGCAGTACTTC.

The chain couples TRBV11-2 to TRBJ2-7; 9 bases align to TRBD2. CDR3 length: 16 residues. V lost 1 base to trimming and J lost 6 bases; unmatched junction nucleotides: 10. CDR1 is SGHAT and CDR2 is FQNNGV in the germline V gene. This CDR3 reads CASSLGGAGGDVEQYF. CDR3 sequence (DNA): TGTGCCAGCAGCTTAGGTGGGGCGGGAGGGGACGTCGAGCAGTACTTC.

The chain has TRBV28 and TRBJ1-1; D remains unclear. The CDR3 sequence is 13 residues long. Looked up from germline, CDR1 is MDHEN and CDR2 is SYDVKM. The V gene lost 4 bases and the J gene lost 3 bases, with 9 bases spanning the gap. CDR3 DNA: TGTGCCAGCAGTTCTCGGGTTTACACTGAAGCTTTCTTT. Encoded protein: CASSSRVYTEAFF.